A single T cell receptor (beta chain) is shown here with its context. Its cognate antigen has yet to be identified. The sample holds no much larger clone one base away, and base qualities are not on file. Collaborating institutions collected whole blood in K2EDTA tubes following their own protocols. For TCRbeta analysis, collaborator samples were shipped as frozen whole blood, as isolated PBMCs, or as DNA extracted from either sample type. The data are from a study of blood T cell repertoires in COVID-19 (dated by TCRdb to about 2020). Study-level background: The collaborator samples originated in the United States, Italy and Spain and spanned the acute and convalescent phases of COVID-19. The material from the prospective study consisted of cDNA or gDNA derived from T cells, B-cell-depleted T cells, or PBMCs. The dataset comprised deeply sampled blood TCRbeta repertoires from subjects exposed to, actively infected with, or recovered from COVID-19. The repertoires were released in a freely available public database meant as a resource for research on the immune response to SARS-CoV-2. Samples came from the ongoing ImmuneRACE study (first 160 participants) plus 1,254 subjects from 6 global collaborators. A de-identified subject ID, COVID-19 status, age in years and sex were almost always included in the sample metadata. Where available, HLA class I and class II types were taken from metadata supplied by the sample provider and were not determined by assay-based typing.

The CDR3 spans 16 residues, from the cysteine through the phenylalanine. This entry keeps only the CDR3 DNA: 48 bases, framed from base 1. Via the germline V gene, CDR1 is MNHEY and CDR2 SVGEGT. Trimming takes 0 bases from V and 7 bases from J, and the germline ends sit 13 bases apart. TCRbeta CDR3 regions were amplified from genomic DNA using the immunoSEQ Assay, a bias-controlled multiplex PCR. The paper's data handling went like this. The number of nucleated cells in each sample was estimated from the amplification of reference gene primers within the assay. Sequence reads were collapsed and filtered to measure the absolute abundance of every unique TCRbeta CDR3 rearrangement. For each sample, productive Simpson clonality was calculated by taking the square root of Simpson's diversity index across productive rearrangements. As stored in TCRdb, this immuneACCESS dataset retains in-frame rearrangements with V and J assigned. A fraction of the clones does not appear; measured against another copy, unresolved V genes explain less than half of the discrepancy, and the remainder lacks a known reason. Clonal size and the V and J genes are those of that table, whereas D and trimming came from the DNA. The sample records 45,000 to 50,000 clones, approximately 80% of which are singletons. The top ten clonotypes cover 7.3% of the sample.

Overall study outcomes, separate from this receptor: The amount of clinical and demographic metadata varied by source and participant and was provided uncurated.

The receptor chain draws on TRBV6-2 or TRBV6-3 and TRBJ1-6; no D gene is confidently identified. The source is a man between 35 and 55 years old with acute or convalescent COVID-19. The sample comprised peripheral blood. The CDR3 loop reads CASSYSSTRSNSPLHF. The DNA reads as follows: TGTGCCAGCAGTTACTCCTCGACGAGGAGCAATTCACCCCTCCACTTT.